This TCR beta chain is from a study of cytomegalovirus exposure and HLA in healthy donors (dated by TCRdb to the late 2010s). In terms of the full investigation: According to an earlier analysis of 587 of the donors, 150 million to 200 million T cells yielded some 120 million unique TCR beta sequences and about 300 Gb of sequence data. Roughly 310 gigabases of sequencing data and approximately 85 million unique TCR sequences were included in an early release covering around 650 HLA-typed donors. Of the roughly 410 genotyped donors, less than 85% were placed in the genetic ancestry cluster associated with self-reported Caucasian donors. The study aimed to test whether signatures of past pathogen exposure could be identified by cataloging public T cell receptors. Using immunosequencing, the study profiled T cell repertoires from around 680 subjects and related those repertoires to cytomegalovirus serostatus. Along with the roughly 710-subject first cohort, a separate validation cohort of some 130 different subjects was used. To predict cytomegalovirus infection status, the study brought together high-throughput TCR immunosequencing, statistical association of individual TCRs with disease status, and machine learning. In a later analysis, previously published TCR beta repertoires from fewer than 750 donors were re-analyzed and high-resolution HLA genotyping was added so that TCR occurrence patterns could be studied. Rather than using new phenotypic data, the later analysis identified candidate immune exposures from TCR beta sequences and from how often those sequences occurred across donors. To decide whether each TCR beta V gene segment behaved as functional or pseudogenic, an earlier analysis of approximately 620 of the donors relied on high-throughput TCR beta sequencing. Donor age, sex, ethnicity and CMV serostatus were collected together with the repertoire data. A later genetic analysis took genome-wide SNP genotypes for about 65% of the 666 donors and used that subset as a discovery cohort. Every repertoire in the discovery cohort had been generated on one and the same sequencing platform. Class I and class II HLA loci were covered by the typing at four-digit resolution. Typing coverage varied by locus: 629-630 donors for A, B, C, DRB1 and DQB1; approximately 520 for DQA1; about 570 for DPA1; roughly 470 for DPB1. Roughly 5 DR-DQ haplotypes were handled as single units for association and clustering because linkage in the cohort was strong. Across about 380 genotyped donors of the cohort, an average of about 220,000 unique TCR beta nucleotide sequences per donor were sequenced, and roughly a sixth of those sequences were non-productive.

V trim: 4 bases; J trim: 0 bases; unmatched bases: 5. The germline V gene gives CDR1 as MGHDK and CDR2 as SYGVNS. The CDR3 numbers 15 residues from cysteine through phenylalanine. Solely the CDR3 DNA is kept, with 45 bases framed from the first base. The cohort comprised 666 healthy bone marrow donors. All cohort members were sampled while nominally healthy, although unrecorded immune exposures were likely present. The donor was CMV seronegative and belonged to the group of over 300 seronegative cohort members. Every donor gave a peripheral blood sample, and the peripheral blood mononuclear cells from that sample were used for TCR beta sequencing. Genomic DNA was extracted from the blood cell samples with the Qiagen DNeasy Blood Extraction Kit. Library preparation was by the immunoSEQ multiplex PCR assay. A mixture of 60 forward primers for TCR Vbeta segments and 13 reverse primers for TCR Jbeta segments was used in the multiplex PCR. The CDR3 region of rearranged TCR beta genes was amplified from genomic DNA with a multiplex PCR assay. The Illumina HiSeq System was used to sequence the amplified TCR beta libraries as 87-base-pair reads. The authors' pipeline ran thus. Across the 670 or so repertoires, a later analysis counted 78 million or so unique TCR beta chains, 9 million to 14 million of which were shared by at least two donors. To remove PCR and sequencing errors, raw reads were error-corrected and collapsed into unique sequences using a nearest-neighbor algorithm that merged closely related sequences. Alignment of CDR3 sequences to IMGT reference sequences was used to assign V, D and J gene segments. For a sequence to be retained, a match of at least six nucleotides was required to both a V gene segment and a J gene segment. Rearrangements were classified as productive when the CDR3 lacked stop codons and remained in frame with V and J, and all other rearrangements were classified as non-productive. Following IMGT convention, CDR3 was defined as the stretch from the second conserved V-encoded cysteine up to the conserved J-encoded phenylalanine. Sequences without an unambiguous match to a single V gene segment were excluded from the earlier analysis of a few hundred of the donors. An earlier analysis of several hundred of the donors called V segments functional above 56.7% productive rearrangements and segregating when the between-donor standard deviation exceeded 5%. A statistical classification framework was built for diagnosing cytomegalovirus status from the catalog of TCR beta chain sequences. A later analysis assigned V and J genes by comparing TCR nucleotide sequences with IMGT/GENE-DB human TR gene sequences. Using the TCRdist pipeline, a later analysis assigned CDR3 sequences along with most-parsimonious VDJ recombination scenarios. A later analysis defined each TCR beta chain by its CDR3 amino acid sequence plus V-gene family, and excluded reads lacking a unique V-gene family. A later analysis removed 592 highly shared, low-generation-probability nucleotide sequences to deal with suspected cross-contamination and a sequencing artifact. For each public chain, a later analysis derived a clonal expansion index from normalized ranks of inferred template counts within each repertoire. In a later analysis, generation probabilities were computed with a VDJ recombination model fitted to out-of-frame rearrangements, and the resulting probabilities were checked against IGoR. In a later analysis, TCR-TCR, TCR-HLA and TCR-CMV co-occurrence was scored with hypergeometric tests, and a repertoire-size bias correction was applied to TCR pairs. False discovery rates were estimated in a later analysis by permuting HLA or CMV assignments 20 times. In a later analysis, co-occurring TCRs were grouped with DBSCAN, and TCRdist sequence similarity was added when clustering was performed within HLA-allele-positive subsets. Repertoires with fewer than 30,000 or more than 120,000 public chains, plus five repertoires with anomalous nucleotide sharing, were excluded from co-occurrence clustering. In TCRdb, the immuneACCESS table is reduced to in-frame sequences with V and J assigned. These tables do not hold every clone; where another copy was compared, an unresolved V gene accounts for under half, and the others remain unexplained. V and J calls and clone size follow that table, whereas D and trimming were derived from the DNA. This sample comprises under 150,000 clones, 65% to 85% of them detected only once. Of the sample, nearly 2.5% falls within the top ten clones.

What the study reported, not specific to this receptor: The authors suggested that the approach could potentially be generalized to other disease states and immunological phenotypes. A further reported finding was that TCR beta sequences accurately predicted the HLA-A and HLA-B alleles for most subjects in the first cohort. In vitro tests confirmed that a few of the cytomegalovirus-associated TCR beta chains recognize cytomegalovirus antigens. Around 16 rarely observed V segments, including chromosome 9 orphons, were excluded from the earlier analysis of 550 to 700 of the donors because counts were too low. A later genetic analysis associated a missense DCLRE1C variant with V-gene and J-gene trimming of TCR beta chains, and an independent cohort replicated the association. In a later genetic analysis, fewer N-insertions in productive TCRs were reported among donors in an Asian-associated ancestry cluster than the 666-donor mean. Most TCR sequences were observed very rarely across donors, whereas some public TCRs were present in many individuals. A later analysis associated 15,000 to 20,000 TCR beta sequences with specific HLA alleles at a false discovery rate of 0.05. A total of about 150 TCR beta chains were listed by the study as associated with cytomegalovirus. In a later analysis, the rate of TCR association differed among HLA loci, with DRB1 alleles having the most associated TCRs and HLA-C alleles having the fewest. Immune exposure information for the cohort was limited to CMV serostatus. The sequencing pipeline was judged likely to have produced a cluster of highly shared sequence variants as a technical artifact. According to a later analysis, parvovirus B19, influenza, CMV and Epstein-Barr virus appeared linked to several top co-occurrence clusters. Assigning TCR associations to individual alleles was difficult when HLA alleles, especially DR and DQ, strongly co-occurred. Compared with equally common non-associated chains, HLA-associated TCR beta chains in a later analysis were more clonally expanded and had lower generation probabilities. Correlated functional status among segregating V segments might be attributable to linkage disequilibrium, but an unknown experimental factor could not be ruled out. In an earlier analysis of some 500 of the donors, most TCR beta V segments appeared in productive rearrangements about 90% or about 30% of the time, broadly matching IMGT annotations. According to a later analysis, most CMV-associated TCR beta chains appeared to be HLA-restricted, and the HLA associations seemed to be driven largely by CMV exposure. Cytomegalovirus status was reported to be diagnosed by the classifier with high specificity and sensitivity in both the original and validation cohorts. The presence/absence analyses assumed that sequencing depth was roughly uniform across donors, and that assumption may not be true. Some IMGT-functional V segments, including TRBV6-2 and TRBV6-3, could not be distinguished by the 87-base-pair reads and were therefore excluded. Because HLA typing was missing for some donors at each locus, association tests included only the typed subset. The cohort was sequenced for TCR beta chains only, and without alpha or paired-chain data the features that could be detected were limited.

For this clone: What this receptor recognizes is not known. No much larger clone is present one base from it, and per-base qualities are unavailable.

The sequenced material came from PBMCs. The TCR sequence derives from a woman under 30 in good health and CMV-seronegative. The chain is encoded by TRBV25-1 joined to TRBJ1-2; 7 of the junction bases match TRBD1. The CDR3 here reads CASSGQGWANYGYTF. The nucleotides read TGTGCCAGCAGTGGACAGGGATGGGCTAACTATGGCTACACCTTC.